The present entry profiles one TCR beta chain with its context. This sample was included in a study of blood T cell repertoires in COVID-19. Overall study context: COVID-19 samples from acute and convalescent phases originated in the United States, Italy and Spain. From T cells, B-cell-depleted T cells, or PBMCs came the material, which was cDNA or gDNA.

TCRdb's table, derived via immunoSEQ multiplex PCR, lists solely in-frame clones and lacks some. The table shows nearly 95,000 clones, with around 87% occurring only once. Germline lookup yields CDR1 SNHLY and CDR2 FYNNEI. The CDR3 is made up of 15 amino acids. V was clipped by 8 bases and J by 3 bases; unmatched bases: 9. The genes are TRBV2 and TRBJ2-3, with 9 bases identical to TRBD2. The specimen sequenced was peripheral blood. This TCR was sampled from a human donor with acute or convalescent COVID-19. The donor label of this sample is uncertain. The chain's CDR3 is CASAPGTSLTDTQYF. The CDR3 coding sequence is TGTGCCAGCGCCCCCGGGACTAGCTTAACAGATACGCAGTATTTT.